This T cell receptor (beta chain) appears in the sequencing data of a study of shared clonotypes between healthy human individuals. Per germline, CDR1 MNHNS and CDR2 SASEGT. The V segment lost 2 bases and the J segment 4 bases; nucleotides outside the gene matches: 7. The CDR3 sequence is 15 residues long. TCRdb's table, derived via immunoSEQ multiplex PCR, lists solely in-frame clones and lacks some. This table holds some 1,900,000 clones, 85% to 95% found once. Selected positively for CCR7 and CD45RO-negative, naive CD8 cells excluded terminally differentiated effector memory CD45RA+ cells. The clonotype comes from a man aged 18 to 29 in good health. Specimen: naive CD8+ T cells sorted from blood. The V and J genes are TRBV6-1 and TRBJ1-2, with 7 bases lining up with TRBD1. For the CDR3, the DNA is TGTGCCAGCAGTGAACTTTCGGGACAGCCCTATGGCTACACCTTC. It yields the protein CASSELSGQPYGYTF.